This T cell receptor beta chain was sequenced for a study of CD8 T cells in ankylosing spondylitis (dated by TCRdb to 2016 to 2017). Some background on the complete study: T cell receptor beta repertoires were profiled in healthy donors and ankylosing spondylitis patients so that disease-linked TCR variants could be found. The whole study cohort included 85 to 120 healthy donors and about two dozen ankylosing spondylitis patients. Peripheral blood was sampled, and synovial fluid was also collected from ankylosing spondylitis patients. General study outcomes and caveats: Some motif variants were previously reported in synovial fluid and blood of reactive arthritis patients, suggesting common disease-initiation mechanisms. Blood from ankylosing spondylitis patients appeared to be characterized by a TCR beta motif composed of about eight highly homologous amino acid variants. The disease-linked clones had a CD8+ phenotype and were found at relatively low frequencies in peripheral blood. The disease-linked clones were reported to be significantly enriched in matched synovial fluid samples from ankylosing spondylitis patients.

The CDR3 runs 14 residues from the cysteine to the phenylalanine. Here the CDR3 DNA is all that survives: 42 bases in frame from base 1. V loses 3 bases of germline sequence and J loses 7 bases, and the interval between the two ends is 10 bases. TCRdb records Illumina HiSeq 2500 as the sequencer. Quantitative 5'-RACE with molecular barcodes was the method used to prepare the TCR beta libraries. The published analysis was carried out like this. A new computational method, built on a probabilistic model of VDJ rearrangement, was used to identify disease-linked TCR variants. In-frame beta chains were kept once TCRdb had trimmed the public reads at Q25 with fastp and called clones with MiXCR. CDR3 protein duplicates are merged, each entry listing the most common genes and DNA. TCRdb's processing, not the authors' own work, is the source of the V and J calls. Counted in this sample were some 90,000 distinct CDR3 sequences; about 27% of them appeared once. Around three fifths of the sample lies in the top ten.

This clonotype showed up many times. This clone's antigen is unknown. Per-base quality was not reported, and no clone a single base away is much larger than it. The sequence was collected from a male donor with ankylosing spondylitis or in good health (not recorded which). The chain is encoded by TRBV12-3 or TRBV12-4 joined to TRBJ1-6; the D gene lacks a confident call. Sequenced sample: blood, either unsorted or a sorted T cell fraction (not recorded which). The CDR3: CASSFTTENSPLHF. The DNA sequence is as follows: TGTGCCAGCAGTTTTACTACAGAGAATTCACCCCTCCACTTT.